One and the same sample provided the 18 T cell receptor beta chains below, sequenced in a study of blood T cells in healthy people across ages (dated by TCRdb to the mid-2010s). Library method: 5' RACE. The instrument given in TCRdb is Illumina HiSeq 2500. A second PCR of about 6 to 11 cycles was performed with a sample-barcoded 5' primer and a J-beta primer mix. TCRdb redid the processing of the public reads, applying fastp at Q25 and MiXCR, and retained in-frame beta chains. Here each entry gathers all rows of one CDR3 protein and keeps the most common genes and DNA. The sample profile shows around 1,500,000 distinct CDR3 sequences; approximately 28% of them were found once. Roughly 8.2% of the sample rests with the top ten. The specimen was blood. These TCRs come from a young woman in good health.

V usage is TRBV12-3 or TRBV12-4 and J usage is TRBJ2-7; D tentatively reads TRBD1 or TRBD2 (5 bases each). This CDR3 region has 12 residues. The CDR3 DNA is TGTGTCAGTCTAGGGGCGGGCAACGAGCAGTACTTC. It specifies CVSLGAGNEQYF.

The chain links TRBV5-5 to TRBJ1-2; no clear D gene. The CDR3 length is 12 residues. Per germline, CDR1 SGHKS and CDR2 YYEKEE (reference sequence). V lost 0 bases to trimming and J lost 6 bases, with 6 bases between them. The CDR3 DNA reads TGTGCCAGCAGCTTGGCCCTAGATGGCTACACCTTC. As protein: CASSLALDGYTF.

This clonotype has ten or more counts. This rearrangement joins TRBV6-5 to TRBJ1-2; TRBD1 matches 7 bases. There are 12 residues in the CDR3. The J segment lost 4 bases and the V segment lost 8 bases, leaving 4 bases of the junction unmatched. From germline, CDR1 is MNHEY and CDR2 SVGAGI. The CDR3 protein is CASGRTGYGYTF. The CDR3 bases are TGTGCCAGCGGTAGGACAGGCTATGGCTACACCTTC.

The chain employs TRBV5-1 and TRBJ2-4; 7 bases match TRBD1. Germline CDR1 SGHRS, CDR2 YFSETQ. V was pared by 0 bases and J by 0 bases, with 3 bases of the junction left unmatched. The CDR3 is made up of 16 amino acids. In DNA form, the CDR3 reads TGCGCCAGCAGCTTGGTATACAGGGGAGCCAAAAACATTCAGTACTTC. This encodes CASSLVYRGAKNIQYF.

This clonotype was detected once. This rearrangement joins TRBV7-3 to TRBJ2-1, with D tentatively TRBD1 (5 bases). The CDR3 extends over 13 amino acids. The germline CDR1 and CDR2 sequences are SGHTA and FQGTGA. CDR3 protein: CATATDAYNEQFF. As DNA, the CDR3 is TGTGCTACGGCGACAGATGCCTACAATGAGCAGTTCTTC.

The J gene is TRBJ2-3, the V gene TRBV12-3 or TRBV12-4; 10 nucleotides align to TRBD1. V shed 5 bases, J shed 4 bases, and the junction held 12 bases outside the gene matches. This CDR3 is 17 amino acids long. This CDR3 is CASSLRDRGSWADTQYF. The CDR3 bases are TGTGCCAGCAGTCTCCGGGACAGGGGAAGTTGGGCAGATACGCAGTATTTT.

Notes on this clonotype: The junction shows a germline mismatch at one end, possibly a read error. The V gene is TRBV12-3 or TRBV12-4, the J gene TRBJ2-1, with D possibly being TRBD1 (6 bases). The CDR3 contains 13 residues. The CDR3 DNA follows: TGTGCCGGCAGTCCTGACAGGAACAATGAGCAGTTCTTC. The encoded protein is CAGSPDRNNEQFF.

This clonotype has a handful of counts. The genes are TRBV6-2 or TRBV6-3 and TRBJ2-7; D might be TRBD2 (6 bases). Judging by the DNA end, TRBJ2-5 fits better; the J call may be wrong. This CDR3 comprises 13 residues. Germline V CDR1 and CDR2: MNHEY, SVGEGT. The CDR3: CASSYGGAQTQYF. The CDR3 DNA reads TGTGCCAGCAGTTACGGAGGGGCACAGACCCAGTACTTC.

The chain has TRBV2 and TRBJ2-3, with 8 bases identical to TRBD2. The CDR3 is 16 residues long. CDR1 and CDR2 (germline): SNHLY, FYNNEI. V shed 4 bases and J 5 bases; nucleotides not matched to a gene: 11. CDR3 nucleotide sequence: TGTGCCAGCAGTGTGAGAGCGGCGGGAGGAGGAGATACGCAGTATTTT. Its protein is CASSVRAAGGGDTQYF. Using reference TRBV2 and TRBJ2-3 for the parts outside the CDR3, the full variable domain is EPEVTQTPSHQVTQMGQEVILRCVPISNHLYFYWYRQILGQKVEFLVSFYNNEISEKSEIFDDQFSVERPDGSNFTLKIRSTKLEDSAMYFCASSVRAAGGGDTQYFGPGTRLTVL.

This clonotype occurred many times. The gene calls are TRBV12-3 or TRBV12-4 and TRBJ2-5, with D perhaps matching TRBD2 (5 bases). The CDR3 runs to 13 residues. Trimming pared 5 bases from V and 1 base from J, leaving 8 bases between. The CDR3: CASSDTSQETQYF. Here the CDR3 DNA reads TGTGCCAGCAGTGATACTAGCCAAGAGACCCAGTACTTC.

This clonotype was seen more than once but under ten times. In nucleotides, the CDR3 is TGTGCCAGCAGCTTAGGCACTAGCGGGAGGAGGAGTACGCAGTATTTT. It encodes CASSLGTSGRRSTQYF. The chain combines TRBV7-2 with TRBJ2-3, with 12 bases fitting TRBD2. The CDR3 extends over 16 amino acids. The germline V gene encodes CDR1 SGHTA and CDR2 FQGNSA. The trim removed 1 base at V and 8 bases at J, leaving 7 bases unmatched.

This clonotype has a single count. Relative to the germline gene, one junction end is altered; a read error may explain this. The gene calls are TRBV7-2 and TRBJ2-2, with 9 positions matching TRBD2. The CDR3 is 16 amino acids. Looked up from germline, CDR1 is SGHTA and CDR2 is FQGNSA. CDR3 nucleotide sequence: TGTGCCAGCAGCTTAGGTCCTAGCGGGAACCCCGGGGAGCTGTTTTTT. Protein product: CASSLGPSGNPGELFF. Full variable domain (rest looked up from reference TRBV7-2 and TRBJ2-2): GAGVSQSPSNKVTEKGKDVELRCDPISGHTALYWYRQSLGQGLEFLIYFQGNSAPDKSGLPSDRFSAERTGGSVSTLTIQRTQQEDSAVYLCASSLGPSGNPGELFFGEGSRLTVL.

This clonotype has at least ten counts. J is TRBJ2-7 and V is TRBV5-1; tentatively, D is TRBD1 (6 bases). Germline CDR1 is SGHRS and CDR2 is YFSETQ. The CDR3 spans 13 residues. Deletions cut 0 bases from V and 6 bases from J, with 10 bases between. The CDR3 protein is CASSLEGTREQYF. The CDR3 DNA reads as TGCGCCAGCAGCTTGGAGGGGACACGCGAGCAGTACTTC.

V usage is TRBV3-1 and J usage is TRBJ1-2; TRBD1 is a possible D gene (6 bases). The V and J ends lost 4 bases and 2 bases respectively, with 11 bases between them. The CDR3 covers 14 residues. Per germline, CDR1 LGHDT and CDR2 YNNKEL (reference sequence). The CDR3 region is CASSRDGQNYGYTF. The CDR3 DNA reads as TGTGCCAGCAGCCGGGACGGACAGAACTATGGCTACACCTTC.

The V and J genes are TRBV2 and TRBJ2-3; TRBD1 aligns across 10 bases. This CDR3 has 15 amino acids. Germline V gives CDR1 SNHLY, CDR2 FYNNEI. The junction had 3 bases not matched to a gene; V was cut back by 1 base and J by 5 bases. CDR3 coding DNA: TGTGCCAGCAGTGAAGGGGACAGGGGTCGAGATACGCAGTATTTT. Translated: CASSEGDRGRDTQYF.

The genes are TRBV12-3 or TRBV12-4 and TRBJ1-5; D is ambiguous. The CDR3 runs 14 residues. Trimming took 1 base from V and 7 from J, leaving 11 bases between them. The CDR3 protein is CASSLVGWGQPQHF. CDR3 in DNA: TGTGCCAGCAGTTTAGTCGGGTGGGGACAGCCCCAGCATTTT.

This sequence joins TRBV7-2 and TRBJ2-3; TRBD2 matches at 12 bases. Germline V gene data show CDR1 as SGHTA and CDR2 as FQGNSA. CDR3 length equals 15 residues. CDR3 loop: CVGSTLAGGSDTQYF. Written as DNA, the CDR3 is TGTGTCGGCAGCACGCTAGCGGGAGGGTCAGATACGCAGTATTTT.

The rearrangement uses TRBV7-9 and TRBJ1-5; 7 nucleotides align to TRBD1. Germline V lookup: CDR1 SEHNR, CDR2 FQNEAQ (reference sequence). The V and J ends lost 7 bases and 3 bases, in that order; junction bases with no gene match: 9. The CDR3 extends over 15 amino acids. Written as DNA, the CDR3 is TGTGCCAGCACGACCGGGACAGCTGACAATCAGCCCCAGCATTTT. Translated, it gives CASTTGTADNQPQHF. The full variable domain, in which reference TRBV7-9 and TRBJ1-5 provide the parts outside the CDR3, is DTGVSQNPRHKITKRGQNVTFRCDPISEHNRLYWYRQTLGQGPEFLTYFQNEAQLEKSRLLSDRFSAERPKGSFSTLEIQRTEQGDSAMYLCASTTGTADNQPQHFGDGTRLSIL.